This T cell receptor (beta chain) was profiled in a study of blood T cell repertoires in COVID-19. This clone was counted a few times. TCRdb keeps only in-frame clones here, not all; method: immunoSEQ multiplex PCR. The table has about 200,000 clones, about 93% seen once. The CDR3 extends over 16 amino acids. The germline gives CDR1 SGHDN, CDR2 FVKESK. The V end lost 0 bases, the J end lost 9 bases, and 18 bases lay between the germline ends. This chain joins TRBV14 and TRBJ2-1; maybe TRBD2 (6 bases). Sequenced material: peripheral blood. This clonotype was obtained from a man in his 60s with COVID-19, enrolled during active disease. CDR3 region: CASSQDGGRRKGEQFF. CDR3 DNA sequence: TGTGCCAGCAGCCAAGATGGAGGGAGACGTAAGGGTGAGCAGTTCTTC.